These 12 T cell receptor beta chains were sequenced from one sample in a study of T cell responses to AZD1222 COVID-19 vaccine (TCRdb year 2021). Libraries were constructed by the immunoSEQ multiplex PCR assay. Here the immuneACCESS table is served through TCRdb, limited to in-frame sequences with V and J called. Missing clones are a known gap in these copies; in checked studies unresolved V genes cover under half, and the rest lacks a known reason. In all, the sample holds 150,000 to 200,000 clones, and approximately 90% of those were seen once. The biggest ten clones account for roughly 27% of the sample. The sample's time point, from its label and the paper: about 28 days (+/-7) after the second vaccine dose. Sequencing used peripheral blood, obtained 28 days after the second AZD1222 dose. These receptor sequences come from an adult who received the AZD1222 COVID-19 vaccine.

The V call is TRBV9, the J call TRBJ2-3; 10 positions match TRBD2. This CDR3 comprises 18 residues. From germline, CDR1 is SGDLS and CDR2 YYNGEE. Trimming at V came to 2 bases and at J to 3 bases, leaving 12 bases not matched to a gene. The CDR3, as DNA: TGTGCCAGCAGCGTCGAACTAGCGGGAAGCCCGGGGACAGATACGCAGTATTTT. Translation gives CASSVELAGSPGTDTQYF.

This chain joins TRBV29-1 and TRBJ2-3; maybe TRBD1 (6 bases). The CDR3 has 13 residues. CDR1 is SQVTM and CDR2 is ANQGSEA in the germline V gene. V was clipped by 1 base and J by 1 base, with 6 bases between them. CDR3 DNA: TGCAGCGTTGAAGCAGGGGGCACAGATACGCAGTATTTT. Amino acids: CSVEAGGTDTQYF.

The CDR3: CASSKITDTQYF. The CDR3 DNA reads as TGTGCCAGCAGCAAAATCACAGATACGCAGTATTTT. The chain combines TRBV6-5 with TRBJ2-3; no clear D gene. The CDR3 loop spans 12 amino acids. Germline CDR1 reads MNHEY; CDR2 reads SVGAGI. Trimming took 6 bases from V and 2 from J, leaving 6 bases between them.

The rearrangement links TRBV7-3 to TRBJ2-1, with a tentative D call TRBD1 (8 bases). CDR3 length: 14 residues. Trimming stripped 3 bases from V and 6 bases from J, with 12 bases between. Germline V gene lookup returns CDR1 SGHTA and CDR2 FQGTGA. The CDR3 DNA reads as TGTGCCAGCAGCTTGGACAGGGAGGGCAATGAGCAGTTCTTC. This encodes CASSLDREGNEQFF.

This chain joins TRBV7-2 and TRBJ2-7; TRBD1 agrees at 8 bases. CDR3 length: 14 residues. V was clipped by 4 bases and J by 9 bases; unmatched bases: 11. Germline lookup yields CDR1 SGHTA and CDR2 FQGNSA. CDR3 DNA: TGTGCCAGCAGCTGGACCGGGACAGGCGGCGGGCAGTACTTC. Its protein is CASSWTGTGGGQYF.

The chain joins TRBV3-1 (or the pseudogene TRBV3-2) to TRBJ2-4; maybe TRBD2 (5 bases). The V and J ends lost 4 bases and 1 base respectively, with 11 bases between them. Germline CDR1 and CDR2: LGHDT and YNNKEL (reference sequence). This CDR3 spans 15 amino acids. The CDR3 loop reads CASSRERVAKNIQYF. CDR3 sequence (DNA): TGTGCCAGCAGCCGGGAGAGGGTGGCCAAAAACATTCAGTACTTC.

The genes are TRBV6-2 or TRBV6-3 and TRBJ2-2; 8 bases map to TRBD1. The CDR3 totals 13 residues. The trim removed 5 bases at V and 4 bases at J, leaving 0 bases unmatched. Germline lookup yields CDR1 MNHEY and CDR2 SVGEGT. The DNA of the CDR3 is TGTGCCAGCAGTACAGGGGGCACCGGGGAGCTGTTTTTT. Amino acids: CASSTGGTGELFF.

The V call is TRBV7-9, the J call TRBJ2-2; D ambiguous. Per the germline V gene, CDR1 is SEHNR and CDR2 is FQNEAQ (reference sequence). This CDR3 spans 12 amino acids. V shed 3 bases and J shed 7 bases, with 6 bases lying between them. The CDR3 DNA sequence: TGTGCCAGCAGCTTGGCCGGCGGGGAGCTGTTTTTT. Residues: CASSLAGGELFF.

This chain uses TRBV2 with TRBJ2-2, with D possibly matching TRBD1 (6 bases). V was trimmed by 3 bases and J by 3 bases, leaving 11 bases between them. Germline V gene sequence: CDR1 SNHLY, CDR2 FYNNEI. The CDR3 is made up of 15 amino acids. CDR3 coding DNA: TGTGCCAGCAGTGAGCGCAGGGGAGACACCGGGGAGCTGTTTTTT. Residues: CASSERRGDTGELFF.

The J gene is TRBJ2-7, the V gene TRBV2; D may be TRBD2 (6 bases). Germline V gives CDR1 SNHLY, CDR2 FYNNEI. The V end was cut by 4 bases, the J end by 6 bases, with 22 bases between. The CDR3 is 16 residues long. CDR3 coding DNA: TGTGCCAGCAGTGTTTCCCCGGGAGACCCGACGACCGAGCAGTACTTC. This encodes CASSVSPGDPTTEQYF.

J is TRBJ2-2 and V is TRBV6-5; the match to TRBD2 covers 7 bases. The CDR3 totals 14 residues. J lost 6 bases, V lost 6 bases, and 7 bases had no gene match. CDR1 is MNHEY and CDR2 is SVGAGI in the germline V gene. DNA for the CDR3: TGTGCCAGCAGAATCCTGGGAGGGGCCGGGGAGCTGTTTTTT. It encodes CASRILGGAGELFF.

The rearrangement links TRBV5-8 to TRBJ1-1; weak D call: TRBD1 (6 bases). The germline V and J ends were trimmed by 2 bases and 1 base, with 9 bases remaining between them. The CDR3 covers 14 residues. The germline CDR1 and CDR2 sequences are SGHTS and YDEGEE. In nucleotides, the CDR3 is TGTGCCAGCAGCTTCCTGGACAGGAACACTGAAGCTTTCTTT. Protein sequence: CASSFLDRNTEAFF.